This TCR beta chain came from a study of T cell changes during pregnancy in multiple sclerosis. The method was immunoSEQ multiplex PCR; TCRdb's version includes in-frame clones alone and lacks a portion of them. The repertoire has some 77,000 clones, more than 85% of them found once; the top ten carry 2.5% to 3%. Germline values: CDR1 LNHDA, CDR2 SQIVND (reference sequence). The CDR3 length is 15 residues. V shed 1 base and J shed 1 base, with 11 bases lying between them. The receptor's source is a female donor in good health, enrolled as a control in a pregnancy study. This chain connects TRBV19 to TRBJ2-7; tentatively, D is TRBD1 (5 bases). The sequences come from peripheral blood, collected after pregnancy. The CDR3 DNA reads TGTGCCAGTAGTATAGGGCAGGGATGGTCCTACGAGCAGTACTTC. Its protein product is CASSIGQGWSYEQYF.